A single T cell receptor beta chain is shown here with its context. What it recognizes is unknown. The data were taken from a study of blood T cells in healthy people across ages. Study-wide results and caveats: Using unsorted PBMCs precluded a conclusive naive versus antigen-experienced comparison. A greater number of naive CD4+ cells and higher diversity distinguished long-lived donors from aged donors.

Primers used in a second PCR of about 7 to 12 cycles were a sample-barcoded 5' primer and a J-beta primer mix. Researchers report that a template-switch adaptor with 12 random nucleotides tagged each cDNA molecule. TCRdb itself ran the 5' RACE reads through MiXCR, one entry per CDR3 protein. The sample contains over 1.5 million distinct CDR3 sequences, around 50% of which appear only once. This CDR3 has 11 amino acids. CDR1 is MGHRA, CDR2 YSYEKL, per germline. The V end lost 2 bases, the J end lost 10 bases, and 8 bases lay between the germline ends. Every donor gave 8 to 10 milliliters of peripheral blood.

The receptor was derived from a woman in her 40s in good health. Sequenced sample: blood. V is TRBV4-1 and J is TRBJ1-1; perhaps TRBD1 as D (5 bases). The CDR3, as DNA: TGCGCCAGCAGCCAATCGGGGGGAGCTTTCTTT. Translating it yields CASSQSGGAFF.